A single T cell receptor (beta chain) is shown here with its context. Its specificity is unknown. The data originate from a study of cytomegalovirus exposure and HLA in healthy donors. Findings and caveats of the study: Sequencing likely produced, as an artifact, a cluster of highly shared sequence variants. Associated with HLA alleles at 0.05 false discovery rate in a later analysis were about 17,000 TCR beta sequences. The productive fraction for most TCR beta V segments was about 87% or about 30% in an earlier analysis.

There are 14 residues in the CDR3. CDR1 and CDR2 (germline): GTSNPN, SVGIG (reference sequence). V lost 0 bases to trimming and J lost 3 bases, with 10 bases between them. Amplification used 60 Vbeta primers and 13 Jbeta primers. Profiled with immunoSEQ multiplex PCR; TCRdb holds only in-frame clones, not every one. The sample includes approximately 79,000 clones, around 77% seen only once; the top ten take around a fifth. The chain has TRBV30 and TRBJ2-3; D is perhaps TRBD2 (6 bases). The source material was PBMCs. The sequence was obtained from a woman aged 40 to 50 in good health and CMV-seropositive. CDR3: CAWSVYGGTDTQYF. As DNA, the CDR3 is TGTGCCTGGAGTGTATATGGGGGGACAGATACGCAGTATTTT.